The clone carrying this T cell receptor beta chain was counted ten times or more. What it binds is not known. This specimen belongs to a study of neurological immune-mediated disorders. General study points: HTLV-1-associated myelopathy had the most TCR clonal expansion, whereas multiple sclerosis had the least (lower than in healthy controls). Expanded clones shared no CDR3 amino acid sequences across subjects, suggesting private repertoires in all groups.

The germline CDR1 and CDR2 sequences are LNHDA and SQIVND (reference sequence). This CDR3 has 15 residues. After removal of 6 bases from V and 0 bases from J, the junction contained 7 bases not matched to a gene. One entry per CDR3 protein results from TCRdb running MiXCR on the 5' RACE reads. The data contain about 62,000 distinct CDR3 sequences, about 4% of them singletons. The specimen sequenced was PBMCs. The receptor was derived from a woman aged 50 to 60 with multiple sclerosis. This chain connects TRBV19 to TRBJ1-1, with 7 bases that match TRBD1. CDR3 loop: CASRVTGTMNTEAFF. As DNA, the CDR3 is TGTGCCAGTAGGGTGACAGGGACTATGAACACTGAAGCTTTCTTT.